The sequence of this T cell receptor beta chain was determined in a study of shared clonotypes between healthy human individuals. V was shortened by 4 bases and J by 4 bases, with 5 bases between the two germline ends. Germline values: CDR1 MRHNA, CDR2 SNTAGT. The CDR3 spans 11 residues. Using 200 ng DNA, about 29,000 T cell genomes, the sorted-subset replicate PCRs were run. Profiled with immunoSEQ multiplex PCR; TCRdb holds only in-frame clones, not every one. The sample lists about 2,500,000 clones; more than 90% were seen once. Details on this clone: Its antigen is currently unknown.

Study findings and constraints: Generation probability values for non-shared clonotypes were lower than those for clonotypes shared by all four donors. Shared clonotypes: 4.5% to 5% naive CD4, roughly 3.8% naive CD8, over 2% memory CD4, more than 0.3% memory CD8.

Sequencing input: naive CD4+ T cells sorted from blood. Sample subset: CD45RA+ positively selected. The sequence derives from a man aged 18 to 35 in good health. The J gene is TRBJ2-7, the V gene TRBV6-4, with D uncertain. CDR3: CASSALYEQYF. DNA of the CDR3: TGTGCCAGCAGTGCCCTGTACGAGCAGTACTTC.